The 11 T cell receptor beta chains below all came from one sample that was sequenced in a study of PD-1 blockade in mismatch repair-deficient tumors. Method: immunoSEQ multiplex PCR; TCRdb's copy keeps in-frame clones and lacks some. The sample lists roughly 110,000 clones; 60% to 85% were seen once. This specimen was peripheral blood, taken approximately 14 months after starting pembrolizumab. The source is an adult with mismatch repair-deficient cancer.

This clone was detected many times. Here the CDR3 reads CASIPQTRFSHEQYF. The CDR3 nucleotides read TGTGCCAGCATTCCCCAAACCAGGTTCAGTCACGAGCAGTACTTC. The chain combines TRBV6-1 with TRBJ2-7; no definite D call. The CDR3 loop spans 15 amino acids. V lost 7 bases, J lost 5 bases, and 21 bases lay in between. CDR1 and CDR2 (germline): MNHNS, SASEGT.

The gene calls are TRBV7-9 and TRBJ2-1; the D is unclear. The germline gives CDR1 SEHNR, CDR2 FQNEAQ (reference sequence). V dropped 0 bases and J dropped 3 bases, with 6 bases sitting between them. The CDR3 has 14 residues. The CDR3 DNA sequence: TGTGCCAGCAGCTTAGCGTACGGCTACAATGAGCAGTTCTTC. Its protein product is CASSLAYGYNEQFF.

CDR3 sequence reads: CATSSGVGRGAYEQYF. The CDR3 DNA follows: TGTGCCACCAGCAGCGGTGTAGGGAGGGGTGCCTACGAGCAGTACTTC. The chain joins TRBV15 to TRBJ2-7; 7 positions agree with TRBD2. The CDR3 sequence is 16 residues long. The trim removed 3 bases at V and 2 bases at J, leaving 10 bases unmatched. Germline CDR1 and CDR2: LNHNV and YYDKDF (reference sequence).

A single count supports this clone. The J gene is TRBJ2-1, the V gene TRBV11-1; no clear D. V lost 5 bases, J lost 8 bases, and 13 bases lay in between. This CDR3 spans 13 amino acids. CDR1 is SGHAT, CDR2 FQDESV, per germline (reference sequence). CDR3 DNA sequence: TGTGCCAGCAGCCCGATCCGACTCTATGAGCAGTTCTTC. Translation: CASSPIRLYEQFF.

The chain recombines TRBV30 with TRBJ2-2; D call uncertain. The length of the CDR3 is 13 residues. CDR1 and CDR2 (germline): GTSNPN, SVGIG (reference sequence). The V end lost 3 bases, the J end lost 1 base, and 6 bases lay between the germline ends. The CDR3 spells CAWRRGNTGELFF. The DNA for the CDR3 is TGTGCCTGGAGAAGAGGGAACACCGGGGAGCTGTTTTTT.

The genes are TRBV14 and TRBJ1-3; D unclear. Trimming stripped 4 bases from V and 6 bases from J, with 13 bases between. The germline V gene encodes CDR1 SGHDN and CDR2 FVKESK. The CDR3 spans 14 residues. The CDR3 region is CASSLTGAPNTIYF. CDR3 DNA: TGTGCCAGCAGCCTTACGGGAGCCCCAAACACCATATATTTT.

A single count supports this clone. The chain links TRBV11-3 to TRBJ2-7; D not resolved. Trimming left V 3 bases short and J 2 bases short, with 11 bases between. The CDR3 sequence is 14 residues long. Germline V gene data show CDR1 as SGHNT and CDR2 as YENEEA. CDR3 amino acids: CASSFGAEPYEQYF. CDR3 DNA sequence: TGTGCCAGCAGCTTTGGTGCGGAACCCTACGAGCAGTACTTC.

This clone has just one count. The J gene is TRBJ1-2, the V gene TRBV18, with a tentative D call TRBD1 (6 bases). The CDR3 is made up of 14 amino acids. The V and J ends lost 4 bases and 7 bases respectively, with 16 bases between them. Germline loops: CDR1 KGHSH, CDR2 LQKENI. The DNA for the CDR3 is TGTGCCAGCTCACGACAGGACGGGGCGGTTGGCTACACCTTC. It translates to CASSRQDGAVGYTF. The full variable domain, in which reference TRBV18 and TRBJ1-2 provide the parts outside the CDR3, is NAGVMQNPRHLVRRRGQEARLRCSPMKGHSHVYWYRQLPEEGLKFMVYLQKENIIDESGMPKERFSAEFPKEGPSILRIQQVVRGDSAAYFCASSRQDGAVGYTFGSGTRLTVV.

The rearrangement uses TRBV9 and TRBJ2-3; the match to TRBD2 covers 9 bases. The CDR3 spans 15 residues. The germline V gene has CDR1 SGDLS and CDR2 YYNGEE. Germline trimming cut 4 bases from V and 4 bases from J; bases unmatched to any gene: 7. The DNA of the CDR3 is TGTGCCAGCAGCCCCCTCGCGGGAGGGCCAGATACGCAGTATTTT. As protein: CASSPLAGGPDTQYF.

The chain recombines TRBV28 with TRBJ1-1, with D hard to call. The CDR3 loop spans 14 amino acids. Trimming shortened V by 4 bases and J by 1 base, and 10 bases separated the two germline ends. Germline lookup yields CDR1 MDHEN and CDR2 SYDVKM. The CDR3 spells CASSYRLPNTEAFF. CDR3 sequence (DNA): TGTGCCAGCAGTTACAGATTGCCGAACACTGAAGCTTTCTTT. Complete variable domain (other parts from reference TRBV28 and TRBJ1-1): DVKVTQSSRYLVKRTGEKVFLECVQDMDHENMFWYRQDPGLGLRLIYFSYDVKMKEKGDIPEGYSVSREKKERFSLILESASTNQTSMYLCASSYRLPNTEAFFGQGTRLTVV.

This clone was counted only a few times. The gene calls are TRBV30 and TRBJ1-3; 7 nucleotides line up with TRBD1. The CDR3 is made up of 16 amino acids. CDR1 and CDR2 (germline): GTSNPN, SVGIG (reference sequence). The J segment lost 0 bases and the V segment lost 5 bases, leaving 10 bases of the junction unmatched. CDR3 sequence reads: CAWSSRTGYSGNTIYF. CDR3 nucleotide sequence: TGTGCCTGGTCGTCTAGGACAGGTTACTCTGGAAACACCATATATTTT. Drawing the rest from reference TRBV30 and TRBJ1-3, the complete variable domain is SQTIHQWPATLVQPVGSPLSLECTVEGTSNPNLYWYRQAAGRGLQLLFYSVGIGQISSEVPQNLSASRPQDRQFILSSKKLLLSDSGFYLCAWSSRTGYSGNTIYFGEGSWLTVV.